The T cell receptor (beta chain) described here comes from a study of blood T cell repertoires in COVID-19. The method was immunoSEQ multiplex PCR; TCRdb's version includes in-frame clones alone and lacks a portion of them. The sample has about 43,000 clones; about 86% are singletons. V gave up 0 bases and J gave up 4 bases, with 18 bases separating them. Germline values: CDR1 MGHRA, CDR2 YSYEKL. This CDR3 spans 17 amino acids. J is TRBJ1-1 and V is TRBV4-1; D might be TRBD1 (5 bases). The sequenced sample was peripheral blood. The receptor was isolated from a human donor in a cohort sampled during active COVID-19. CDR3 bases: TGCGCCAGCAGCCAAGATCGTTGGGCTGGGGGGACCACTGAAGCTTTCTTT. Residues: CASSQDRWAGGTTEAFF.